This entry lists 21 T cell receptor beta chains sequenced from one sample in a study of regulatory T cells in long-lasting Graves disease. Construction of the TCR beta libraries employed iRepertoire HTBI primers in conjunction with Arm-PCR of CDR3 regions. TCRdb called the multiplex PCR reads again in MiXCR, with one record for every CDR3 protein. The sample shows about 430,000 distinct CDR3 sequences, roughly 23% of them seen only once. Time point: persistent/refractory GD, antithyroid drugs over 5 years with positive TRAb. After RNA was extracted from PBMCs, the TCR library was made from it. The sample here was peripheral blood mononuclear cells (PBMCs), taken when the disease was refractory, from a patient treated with antithyroid drugs. Every receptor here comes from a female donor with Graves disease.

In its sample, this clonotype was seen many times. The J gene is TRBJ2-7, the V gene TRBV27; tentatively, D is TRBD1 (5 bases). The germline V and J ends were trimmed by 3 bases and 2 bases, with 8 bases remaining between them. CDR1 is MNHEY, CDR2 SMNVEV, per germline (reference sequence). The CDR3 consists of 13 residues. CDR3 nucleotides: TGTGCCAGCAGTTTTCAGGGCCCCTACGAGCAGTACTTC. It encodes CASSFQGPYEQYF.

The rearrangement uses TRBV9 and TRBJ1-1; the match to TRBD1 covers 11 bases. The germline V gene has CDR1 SGDLS and CDR2 YYNGEE. Germline trimming cut 0 bases from V and 1 base from J; bases unmatched to any gene: 2. CDR3 length: 16 amino acids. The CDR3 DNA reads TGTGCCAGCAGCGTAGGGACAGGGGGCGAGAACACTGAAGCTTTCTTT. Its translation: CASSVGTGGENTEAFF.

This clonotype was seen more than once but under ten times. V and J are TRBV11-2 and TRBJ2-7; 7 bases align to TRBD1. Germline V lookup: CDR1 SGHAT, CDR2 FQNNGV. The CDR3 has 14 amino acids. The trim removed 5 bases at V and 7 bases at J, leaving 11 bases unmatched. The CDR3 DNA reads as TGTGCCAGCAGCCGCCCGACAGGGTCTGGGGAGCAGTACTTC. Translated, it gives CASSRPTGSGEQYF.

Turning to this clonotype: A read error is likely, as this CDR3 ends without the conserved phenylalanine or tryptophan. This sequence joins TRBV7-9 and TRBJ1-1, with D tentatively TRBD1 (6 bases). The germline V gene encodes CDR1 SEHNR and CDR2 FQNEAQ (reference sequence). V was clipped by 5 bases and J by 7 bases, with 11 bases between them. This CDR3 has 12 residues. This CDR3 reads CASSRQAGEAFV. CDR3 bases: TGTGCCAGCAGCCGACAGGCGGGTGAAGCTTTCGTT.

This clonotype has at least ten counts. The chain uses TRBV12-3 or TRBV12-4 and TRBJ2-2, with D tentatively TRBD2 (5 bases). Trimming shortened V by 3 bases and J by 7 bases, and 12 bases separated the two germline ends. The length of the CDR3 is 14 residues. The CDR3 loop reads CASSFFSGIGELFF. CDR3 nucleotide sequence: TGTGCCAGCAGTTTTTTCTCGGGGATCGGGGAGCTGTTTTTT.

This chain links TRBV30 with TRBJ1-1; 10 nucleotides match TRBD1. Losses at the gene ends were 5 bases for V and 4 bases for J; bases not matched to a gene: 7. This CDR3 is built from 14 residues. CDR1 GTSNPN and CDR2 SVGIG come from the germline V gene (reference sequence). CDR3 in amino acids: CAWATGQGRTEAFF. CDR3 DNA sequence: TGTGCCTGGGCTACGGGACAGGGGCGCACTGAAGCTTTCTTT.

The chain uses TRBV2 and TRBJ2-7; D gene uncertain. Deletions cut 6 bases from V and 4 bases from J, with 13 bases between. CDR1 is SNHLY, CDR2 FYNNEI, per germline. The CDR3 length is 13 residues. CDR3 residues: CASSRNQAYEQYF. CDR3 coding DNA: TGTGCCAGCAGCCGAAACCAGGCGTACGAGCAGTACTTC.

This clonotype came up many times. This chain links TRBV20-1 with TRBJ2-5; no reliable D call. There are 15 residues in the CDR3. V was cut by 0 bases and J by 3 bases, with 14 bases left in between. The germline CDR1 and CDR2 sequences are DFQATT and SNEGSKA (reference sequence). CDR3 coding DNA: TGCAGTGCTAGAGATTGGCAAAACCCTAAAGAGACCCAGTACTTC. Residues: CSARDWQNPKETQYF.

This clonotype was counted ten times or more. The V and J genes are TRBV28 and TRBJ1-4; 8 positions agree with TRBD1. This CDR3 has 15 residues. Germline V gene data show CDR1 as MDHEN and CDR2 as SYDVKM. With V trimmed by 2 bases and J by 8 bases, 7 bases remained unmatched. The CDR3: CASSLTPQGGEKLFF. The CDR3, as DNA: TGTGCCAGCAGTTTAACTCCACAGGGGGGGGAAAAACTGTTTTTT.

With respect to this clonotype: A read error may be the cause here, since a much bigger clone is one base away. The gene calls are TRBV12-3 or TRBV12-4 and TRBJ2-7, with 15 bases identical to TRBD2. The CDR3 sequence is 16 residues long. Trimming took 5 bases from V and 6 from J; bases not matched to a gene: 8. The CDR3 sequence: CASSTGTSGRLTEQYF. The CDR3 bases are TGTGCCAGCAGTACCGGGACTAGCGGGAGGCTAACCGAGCAGTACTTC.

This clonotype occurred many times. The CDR3 DNA reads as TGTGCCAGCACCCTAACCATGAACACTGAAGCTTTCTTT. Protein sequence: CASTLTMNTEAFF. The chain is built from TRBV6-1 and TRBJ1-1; D unclear. Germline-derived CDR1 and CDR2 are MNHNS and SASEGT. There are 13 residues in the CDR3. The ends were cut back, 7 bases at V and 0 bases at J, with 9 bases in the middle.

This clonotype was seen repeatedly, ten times or more. The gene calls are TRBV12-3 or TRBV12-4 and TRBJ2-5, with 9 bases lining up with TRBD1. V was pared by 6 bases and J by 5 bases, with 7 bases of the junction left unmatched. The CDR3 covers 14 residues. The CDR3 protein is CASSLDRGGETQYF. Written as DNA, the CDR3 is TGTGCCAGCAGCCTCGACAGGGGGGGGGAGACCCAGTACTTC.

This clonotype was seen ten or more times. This sequence joins TRBV28 and TRBJ2-2; TRBD1 is a possible D gene (5 bases). Germline V gene sequence: CDR1 MDHEN, CDR2 SYDVKM. Trimming removed 5 bases at V and 8 bases at J, with 12 bases between. The CDR3 spans 13 residues. In nucleotides, the CDR3 is TGTGCCAGCAGTGGCAGGGCTACTGGGGAGCTGTTTTTT. This codes for CASSGRATGELFF. Variable domain in full (rest from reference TRBV28 and TRBJ2-2): DVKVTQSSRYLVKRTGEKVFLECVQDMDHENMFWYRQDPGLGLRLIYFSYDVKMKEKGDIPEGYSVSREKKERFSLILESASTNQTSMYLCASSGRATGELFFGEGSRLTVL.

The chain has TRBV6-1 and TRBJ1-1; possible D gene TRBD1, 5 bases. The V gene lost 6 bases and the J gene lost 5 bases, with 19 bases spanning the gap. The CDR3 length is 15 residues. In germline, CDR1 is MNHNS, CDR2 SASEGT. The CDR3 DNA follows: TGTGCCAGCAGACTTGGAAGGGGCGTGGAGACTGAAGCTTTCTTT. This translates into CASRLGRGVETEAFF.

There are many counts of this clonotype. The DNA for the CDR3 is TGTGCCATCAGTGAGCGTCGTCAGGGGGCGTCTTCACCCCTCCACTTT. As protein: CAISERRQGASSPLHF. The rearrangement uses TRBV10-3 and TRBJ1-6, with TRBD1 matching 8 bases. The CDR3 consists of 16 residues. Germline lookup yields CDR1 ENHRY and CDR2 SYGVKD. V was clipped by 2 bases and J by 9 bases; unmatched bases: 9.

This clonotype was picked up a small number of times. The CDR3 coding sequence is TGCGCCAGCAGCCAAGGTCAGATGAACACTGAAGCTTTCTTT. It codes for CASSQGQMNTEAFF. V usage is TRBV4-1 and J usage is TRBJ1-1; D not resolved. Germline assignment: CDR1 MGHRA and CDR2 YSYEKL. CDR3 length: 14 amino acids. Trimming removed 1 base from V and 0 bases from J, with 6 bases in between.

This clonotype was observed many times. This rearrangement joins TRBV6-1 to TRBJ2-5, with D unresolved. The CDR3 is 16 residues long. Trimming stripped 0 bases from V and 1 base from J, with 12 bases between. Germline V gene sequence: CDR1 MNHNS, CDR2 SASEGT. The CDR3 DNA reads as TGTGCCAGCAGTGAAGCGCTTCGGCACTTCCAAGAGACCCAGTACTTC. This translates into CASSEALRHFQETQYF.

This clonotype appeared a few times. Sequence at one end of the junction differs from germline and may be a read error. This rearrangement joins TRBV2 to TRBJ2-7; maybe TRBD2 (6 bases). This CDR3 region has 15 residues. Germline V gene lookup returns CDR1 SNHLY and CDR2 FYNNEI. CDR3: CVSSDEGGPIGEQYF. Here the CDR3 DNA reads TGTGTCAGCAGTGATGAGGGAGGCCCTATTGGCGAGCAGTACTTC.

This clonotype was observed a handful of times. The chain has TRBV30 and TRBJ1-3; D remains ambiguous. Germline assignment: CDR1 GTSNPN and CDR2 SVGIG (reference sequence). The ends were cut back, 2 bases at V and 0 bases at J, with 17 bases in the middle. The CDR3 length is 17 residues. CDR3 DNA: TGTGCCTGGAGTCCTAATCTGGCAGGCCTCTCTGGAAACACCATATATTTT. It specifies CAWSPNLAGLSGNTIYF.

This clonotype was observed at least ten times. The chain uses TRBV3-1 and TRBJ1-1, with D unresolved. The V gene's germline CDR1 is LGHDT and CDR2 YNNKEL (reference sequence). Between the trimmed V and J ends, which lost 4 bases and 5 bases, there was a span of 17 bases. This CDR3 comprises 15 residues. Here the CDR3 reads CASSPPGQRGTEAFF. Written as DNA, the CDR3 is TGTGCCAGCAGCCCCCCCGGCCAGCGGGGTACTGAAGCTTTCTTT.

In this sample, this clonotype turned up a few times. The chain joins TRBV15 to TRBJ1-5; D is perhaps TRBD1 (6 bases). In germline, CDR1 is LNHNV, CDR2 YYDKDF (reference sequence). With 0 bases removed from V and 7 bases from J, the gap between germline ends came to 13 bases. The CDR3 is 15 residues long. The CDR3 DNA is TGTGCCACCAGCAGAGACACAGGGTCGGCGCAGCCCCAGCATTTT. This codes for CATSRDTGSAQPQHF.